The rows below give T cell receptor beta chains drawn from one sample of a study of human T cells and chemical hapten exposure. One entry per CDR3 protein, called by TCRdb with MiXCR from the RACE reads. The top ten clones hold 20% to 30% of a sample with some 39,000 distinct CDR3 sequences, 8% to 10% of them seen once. Specimen: whole blood, collected in connection with sensitization to the hapten diphenylcyclopropenone (DPC). Receptors were obtained from a man between 45 and 60 years old with alopecia areata. Some clones in this sample may be carry-over from other donors' samples. The CDR3 runs from the conserved cysteine through the conserved F or W. The D gene is left open where the match is weak. Size is omitted from some rows. Given values are once, few, many or a class for expanded clones.

j_call | cdr3_length | v_call | d_call | clone_size | cdr3_aa | cdr3_nt
TRBJ1-5 | 14 | TRBV11-2 | NA | many | CASSLVGSNQPQHF | TGTGCCAGCAGCTTAGTCGGGAGCAATCAGCCCCAGCATTTT
TRBJ2-1 | 15 | TRBV5-1 | TRBD2 | NA | CASSWAGGQNNEQFF | TGCGCCAGCAGCTGGGCGGGAGGACAGAACAATGAGCAGTTCTTC
TRBJ1-2 | 14 | TRBV12-3/TRBV12-4 | NA | many | CASSPDRGRGGYTF | TGTGCCAGCAGTCCAGATCGGGGGCGCGGTGGCTACACCTTC
TRBJ2-7 | 13 | TRBV5-5 | NA | many | CASSTTGSYEQYF | TGTGCCAGCAGCACCACAGGGTCCTACGAGCAGTACTTC
TRBJ2-1 | 13 | TRBV12-3/TRBV12-4 | TRBD1 | NA | CASSFRQGGEQFF | TGTGCCAGCAGTTTTAGACAGGGGGGCGAGCAGTTCTTC
TRBJ2-2 | 14 | TRBV19 | NA | many | CASTLALRSGELFF | TGTGCCAGTACCTTAGCTCTCCGTTCCGGGGAGCTGTTTTTT
TRBJ2-7 | 17 | TRBV7-2 | NA | NA | CASSPPRGRELSYEQYF | TGTGCCAGCAGCCCACCCCGGGGGCGGGAACTCTCCTACGAGCAGTACTTC
TRBJ2-7 | 12 | TRBV29-1 | NA | medium-sized | CSVDSRAGEQYF | TGCAGCGTTGATAGCAGGGCGGGCGAGCAGTACTTC
TRBJ2-2 | 16 | TRBV19 | TRBD2 | many | CASILGREGHTGELFF | TGTGCCAGTATCCTTGGGCGGGAGGGCCACACCGGGGAGCTGTTTTTT
TRBJ2-7 | 13 | TRBV2 | NA | NA | CASSDFMVREQYF | TGTGCCAGCAGTGATTTTATGGTGCGCGAGCAGTACTTC
TRBJ1-2 | 12 | TRBV29-1 | NA | NA | CSVEGVSGGYTF | TGCAGCGTTGAGGGGGTTAGCGGTGGCTACACCTTC
TRBJ2-1 | 13 | TRBV20-1 | TRBD2 | NA | CSLGRASYNEQFF | TGCAGTCTCGGGAGGGCCTCCTACAATGAGCAGTTCTTC
TRBJ2-7 | 16 | TRBV5-1 | TRBD2 | NA | CASSFAETSGGHEQYF | TGCGCCAGCAGCTTCGCTGAGACTAGCGGAGGGCACGAGCAGTACTTC
TRBJ2-2 | 15 | TRBV6-4 | TRBD2 | many | CASSGTSGSTGELFF | TGTGCCAGCAGTGGGACTAGCGGGAGCACCGGGGAGCTGTTTTTT
TRBJ2-7 | 15 | TRBV20-1 | NA | few | CSASIGAGQSYEQYF | TGCAGTGCCAGCATAGGGGCAGGACAGTCCTACGAGCAGTACTTC
TRBJ1-5 | 13 | TRBV29-1 | NA | many | CSVAFGINQPQHF | TGCAGCGTTGCCTTCGGGATCAATCAGCCCCAGCATTTT
TRBJ1-1 | 15 | TRBV29-1 | NA | few | CSVPLRTSGNTEAFF | TGCAGCGTTCCCCTACGGACATCGGGGAACACTGAAGCTTTCTTT
TRBJ1-1 | 13 | TRBV18 | NA | NA | CASSTDRNTEAFF | TGTGCCAGCTCAACCGACAGAAACACTGAAGCTTTCTTT
TRBJ2-1 | 15 | TRBV7-2 | TRBD2 | many | CASSLLAGLYNEQFF | TGTGCCAGCAGCTTACTAGCGGGACTATACAATGAGCAGTTCTTC
TRBJ1-1 | 14 | TRBV28 | NA | NA | CASSLGRRNTEAFF | TGTGCCAGCAGTCTAGGTAGGCGGAACACTGAAGCTTTCTTT
TRBJ2-7 | 13 | TRBV27 | NA | few | CASSLRGDREQYF | TGTGCCAGCAGTTTACGAGGGGATCGAGAGCAGTACTTC
TRBJ2-3 | 15 | TRBV12-3/TRBV12-4 | TRBD2 | many | CASRPGTSSADTQYF | TGTGCCAGCAGGCCCGGGACTAGTTCTGCAGATACGCAGTATTTT
TRBJ2-1 | 13 | TRBV28 | TRBD2 | few | CASSSSGRGEQFF | TGTGCCAGCAGTTCTAGCGGGAGAGGTGAGCAGTTCTTC
TRBJ2-2 | 13 | TRBV19 | TRBD2 | many | CATQTSGTGELFF | TGTGCCACCCAAACTAGCGGCACCGGGGAGCTGTTTTTT
TRBJ1-1 | 12 | TRBV11-3 | TRBD1 | few | CASSGQGTEAFF | TGTGCCAGCAGCGGACAGGGGACTGAAGCTTTCTTT
TRBJ2-2 | 14 | TRBV7-8 | TRBD1 | NA | CASSWDSHTGELFF | TGTGCCAGCAGTTGGGACAGTCACACCGGGGAGCTGTTTTTT
TRBJ2-7 | 13 | TRBV20-1 | TRBD1 | many | CSAAPGTGGEQYF | TGCAGTGCTGCCCCCGGGACAGGGGGCGAGCAGTACTTC
TRBJ1-6 | 15 | TRBV20-1 | NA | NA | CSARDPTASHSPLHF | TGCAGTGCTAGAGATCCGACAGCATCCCACTCACCCCTCCACTTT
TRBJ2-7 | 15 | TRBV29-1 | TRBD1 | few | CSVVGQGDHPYEQYF | TGCAGCGTCGTGGGACAGGGGGACCATCCCTACGAGCAGTACTTC
TRBJ2-2 | 14 | TRBV29-1 | NA | many | CSVAGQSYTGELFF | TGCAGCGTTGCAGGGCAGAGCTACACCGGGGAGCTGTTTTTT
TRBJ1-1 | 13 | TRBV12-3/TRBV12-4 | NA | NA | CASSFGGNTEAFF | TGTGCCAGCAGTTTCGGGGGAAACACTGAAGCTTTCTTT
TRBJ2-1 | 15 | TRBV4-3 | NA | many | CASSQDWEGGNEQFF | TGCGCCAGCAGCCAAGATTGGGAAGGGGGCAATGAGCAGTTCTTC
TRBJ2-3 | 15 | TRBV5-1 | TRBD1 | many | CASRQGVTSTDTQYF | TGCGCCAGCAGACAGGGGGTAACTAGCACAGATACGCAGTATTTT